This TCR beta chain came from a study of T-cell reconstitution after alpha-beta-depleted transplantation in children. Unique molecular identifiers were used to barcode this TCRbeta library. TCRdb independently ran MiXCR on the PCR reads; one entry per CDR3 protein. This table has 85,000 to 120,000 distinct CDR3 sequences, approximately 5.4% appearing once. Ten or more counts support this clonotype. Its antigen is currently unknown. General study results and limits: The main origin of T-cell counts and diversity one year after transplant was newly produced T cells. Surviving thymic progenitors and recipient T cells were the source of high TCRbeta diversity at day 60 in some patients. Where alpha-beta T cells came from about two months after transplant was reportedly several hundred expanded graft clones.

The junction had 5 bases not matched to a gene; V was cut back by 2 bases and J by 7 bases. Germline CDR1 and CDR2: SGHTA and FQGTGA. The CDR3 sequence is 13 residues long. This chain connects TRBV7-3 to TRBJ2-7, with 7 bases that match TRBD2. The source material was PBMCs, mostly from graft donor cells, sampled 60 days after TCRalphabeta/CD19-depleted stem cell transplant. This TCR came from a female patient aged 2-9 years who had a stem cell transplant for Fanconi anemia, so the T cells may come from the graft donor. The CDR3 loop reads CASSLGRDYEQYF. DNA for the CDR3: TGTGCCAGCAGCTTAGGGAGGGATTATGAGCAGTACTTC.